This T cell receptor (beta chain) originates from a study of neurological immune-mediated disorders. The CDR3 is 16 amino acids. Germline V gives CDR1 MDHEN, CDR2 SYDVKM. V was clipped by 4 bases and J by 6 bases, with 19 bases between them. This clonotype was seen at least ten times. TCRdb reanalysed the 5' RACE reads using MiXCR and keeps one entry per CDR3 protein. Here the sample spans about 65,000 distinct CDR3 sequences, approximately 4.2% being singletons. The sequenced sample consisted of PBMCs. The rearrangement joins TRBV28 to TRBJ1-5, with D possibly being TRBD1 (5 bases). The TCR sequence derives from a man in his fifties or sixties with multiple sclerosis. Here the CDR3 DNA reads TGTGCCAGCAGTTCAATTGGCCTACATGGGGGTCAGCCCCAGCATTTT. Protein product: CASSSIGLHGGQPQHF.